These 24 T cell receptor beta chains were all obtained from the same sample, sequenced in a study of CD8+ T cells in alopecia areata. In each case, RNA was isolated and then reverse transcribed into cDNA as the sequencing template. The protocol was immunoSEQ multiplex PCR, while the TCRdb copy is restricted to in-frame clones and leaves out a portion. The table lists about 120,000 clones, roughly 50% of them singletons, with approximately 3.1% in the top ten. Treatment specified: oral pan-JAK inhibitor, 5-10 mg twice daily. The input for sequencing was CD4+ T cells sorted from blood, taken at week 24, from a patient treated with tofacitinib. All receptors come from a human donor with alopecia areata.

The J gene is TRBJ1-3, the V gene TRBV25-1; no clear D gene. This CDR3 spans 15 amino acids. CDR1 and CDR2 from the germline V gene are MGHDK and SYGVNS. V lost 3 bases, J lost 0 bases, and 9 bases lay in between. The CDR3 DNA reads TGTGCCAGCAGTGATCCTACCTTCTCTGGAAACACCATATATTTT. It is translated as CASSDPTFSGNTIYF.

Worth noting for this clone: The junction differs from germline at one of its ends, possibly a read error. The chain is built from TRBV7-2 and TRBJ2-3; D gene ambiguous. Germline CDR1 is SGHTA and CDR2 is FQGNSA. This CDR3 spans 14 amino acids. The CDR3 bases are TGCGCCAGCAGCCAAGATACAGGCACAGATACGCAGTATTTT. Protein sequence: CASSQDTGTDTQYF.

Notes on this clone: Other DNA sequences in this sample translate to the same CDR3. The chain uses TRBV7-2 and TRBJ2-5; 13 bases are a match to TRBD2. Germline V lookup: CDR1 SGHTA, CDR2 FQGNSA. The V segment lost 3 bases and the J segment 2 bases; nucleotides outside the gene matches: 0. The CDR3 is made up of 15 amino acids. CDR3 loop: CASSLGLAGQETQYF. Written as DNA, the CDR3 is TGTGCCAGCAGCTTGGGACTAGCGGGGCAAGAGACCCAGTACTTC.

The rearrangement joins TRBV4-1 to TRBJ2-1; D unresolved. This CDR3 has 11 residues. Trimming left V 0 bases short and J 10 bases short, with 4 bases between. From germline, CDR1 is MGHRA and CDR2 YSYEKL. CDR3 in amino acids: CASSQDWEQFF. For the CDR3, the DNA is TGCGCCAGCAGCCAAGATTGGGAGCAGTTCTTC.

As for this clone: Its ends do not fully match the called genes, so a read error is possible. This chain connects TRBV5-6 to TRBJ2-7; maybe TRBD1 (6 bases). The CDR3 is 14 residues long. CDR1 SGHDT and CDR2 YYEEEE come from the germline V gene. CDR3 amino acids: CASRFGTKIYEQYF. CDR3 DNA: TGTGCCAGCCGCTTCGGGACAAAGATTTACGAGCAGTACTTC.

This clone was seen a few times. Other DNA sequences in this specimen translate into the identical CDR3. The DNA for the CDR3 is TGCAGCGTATCACGGGGAAGGAACACTGAAGCTTTCTTT. As protein: CSVSRGRNTEAFF. V usage is TRBV29-1 and J usage is TRBJ1-1; D unclear. There are 13 residues in the CDR3. The ends were cut back, 6 bases at V and 1 base at J, with 12 bases in the middle. The germline gives CDR1 SQVTM, CDR2 ANQGSEA.

The rearrangement joins TRBV2 to TRBJ1-2; maybe TRBD1 (6 bases). This CDR3 spans 14 amino acids. CDR1 and CDR2 from the germline V gene are SNHLY and FYNNEI. The V end lost 6 bases, the J end lost 5 bases, and 16 bases lay between the germline ends. CDR3 loop: CASSPQGGGYGYTF. In DNA, the CDR3 is TGTGCCAGCAGCCCACAGGGCGGAGGGTATGGCTACACCTTC.

This clone was found a few times. The CDR3 spells CASRDRTFGSYEQYF. In DNA, the CDR3 is TGTGCCAGCAGGGACCGGACATTCGGCTCCTACGAGCAGTACTTC. The chain employs TRBV2 and TRBJ2-7; TRBD1 might be the D (5 bases). Trimming took 6 bases from V and 0 from J, leaving 15 bases between them. The CDR3 is made up of 15 amino acids. CDR1 is SNHLY, CDR2 FYNNEI, per germline.

The V call is TRBV25-1, the J call TRBJ2-5; D remains unclear. The germline V gene encodes CDR1 MGHDK and CDR2 SYGVNS. This CDR3 has 11 residues. V lost 3 bases and J 5 bases, leaving 4 bases between the germline ends. The chain's CDR3 is CASSEDETQYF. In DNA form, the CDR3 reads TGTGCCAGCAGTGAGGATGAGACCCAGTACTTC.

This clone was counted once. This sequence joins TRBV7-9 and TRBJ2-5, with D tentatively TRBD2 (5 bases). The CDR3 runs to 12 residues. Germline V gene data show CDR1 as SEHNR and CDR2 as FQNEAQ (reference sequence). Trimming took off 11 bases at V and 5 bases at J, with 15 bases between the two ends. The chain's CDR3 is CAHKASGETQYF. The CDR3, as DNA: TGTGCCCACAAGGCCTCGGGGGAGACCCAGTACTTC.

In regard to this clone: The same CDR3 is also encoded by other DNA sequences in this sample. The rearrangement links TRBV10-3 to TRBJ2-3; D unresolved. This CDR3 has 11 amino acids. V lost 0 bases to trimming and J lost 5 bases, with 0 bases between them. The germline gives CDR1 ENHRY, CDR2 SYGVKD. Here the CDR3 DNA reads TGTGCCATCAGTGAGTCAGATACGCAGTATTTT. Translated: CAISESDTQYF.

This rearrangement joins TRBV6-5 to TRBJ1-3; D might be TRBD1 (6 bases). Between the trimmed V and J ends, which lost 8 bases and 0 bases, there was a span of 14 bases. Germline V gene lookup returns CDR1 MNHEY and CDR2 SVGAGI. This CDR3 comprises 15 residues. CDR3 loop: CASGGSYFSGNTIYF. In nucleotides, the CDR3 is TGTGCCAGCGGGGGCAGTTACTTCTCTGGAAACACCATATATTTT.

The chain recombines TRBV5-4 with TRBJ2-1; D possibly corresponds to TRBD2 (6 bases). This CDR3 has 16 residues. Trimming took off 4 bases at V and 10 bases at J, with 24 bases between the two ends. Per germline, CDR1 SGHNT and CDR2 YYREEE (reference sequence). In DNA, the CDR3 is TGTGCCAGCAGCCCAACCGGGACTCCGACCCCTGGGGAGCAGTTCTTC. Translated, it gives CASSPTGTPTPGEQFF. Full variable domain (missing parts from reference TRBV5-4 and TRBJ2-1): ETGVTQSPTHLIKTRGQQVTLRCSSQSGHNTVSWYQQALGQGPQFIFQYYREEENGRGNFPPRFSGLQFPNYSSELNVNALELDDSALYLCASSPTGTPTPGEQFFGPGTRLTVL.

The chain is built from TRBV7-9 and TRBJ2-5; 11 bases align to TRBD2. Germline CDR1 is SEHNR and CDR2 is FQNEAQ (reference sequence). This CDR3 is 15 amino acids long. V lost 1 base, J lost 3 bases, and 1 base stayed unmatched. The CDR3 coding sequence is TGTGCCAGCAGCTTAGGGGGACTAGCGGAAGAGACCCAGTACTTC. Its translation is CASSLGGLAEETQYF.

V usage is TRBV30 and J usage is TRBJ2-7; 9 bases match TRBD1. The CDR3 extends over 15 amino acids. Germline CDR1 and CDR2: GTSNPN and SVGIG (reference sequence). V shed 3 bases, J shed 0 bases, and the junction held 6 bases outside the gene matches. CDR3 loop: CAWRANRGPSYEQYF. The CDR3 coding sequence is TGTGCCTGGAGGGCCAACAGGGGGCCCTCCTACGAGCAGTACTTC.

The rearrangement links TRBV30 to TRBJ2-2; TRBD2 is a possible D gene (5 bases). Germline CDR1 GTSNPN, CDR2 SVGIG (reference sequence). The CDR3 is made up of 14 amino acids. The ends were cut back, 2 bases at V and 5 bases at J, with 12 bases in the middle. The CDR3 nucleotides are TGTGCCTGGAGTCTGGGCCGGGGAACCGGGGAGCTGTTTTTT. This encodes CAWSLGRGTGELFF.

This chain uses TRBV7-2 with TRBJ1-5; TRBD1 matches at 7 bases. Trimming cost V 0 bases and J 2 bases; bases outside gene matches: 7. The CDR3 consists of 17 residues. Germline loops: CDR1 SGHTA, CDR2 FQGNSA. The CDR3 loop is CASSLAGGGQGNQPQHF. In nucleotides, the CDR3 is TGTGCCAGCAGCTTAGCTGGGGGAGGACAGGGCAATCAGCCCCAGCATTTT.

This clone was recorded only once. The chain employs TRBV30 and TRBJ1-2, with D maybe TRBD1 (5 bases). CDR1 is GTSNPN, CDR2 SVGIG, per germline (reference sequence). This CDR3 has 14 amino acids. V lost 0 bases and J lost 2, with 10 bases in between. CDR3 DNA: TGTGCCTGGAGTGTTTCGGGGGTGAACTATGGCTACACCTTC. Amino acid sequence: CAWSVSGVNYGYTF. The entire variable domain, with the rest obtained from reference TRBV30 and TRBJ1-2, is as follows: SQTIHQWPATLVQPVGSPLSLECTVEGTSNPNLYWYRQAAGRGLQLLFYSVGIGQISSEVPQNLSASRPQDRQFILSSKKLLLSDSGFYLCAWSVSGVNYGYTFGSGTRLTVV.

V and J are TRBV18 and TRBJ2-7; TRBD2 might be the D (5 bases). Trimming stripped 6 bases from V and 3 bases from J, with 15 bases between. The CDR3 consists of 14 residues. Germline CDR1 and CDR2: KGHSH and LQKENI. The CDR3, as DNA: TGTGCCAGCTCGCTTGCCGGGGAGCTCTACGAGCAGTACTTC. Translating gives CASSLAGELYEQYF. The entire variable domain, with the rest obtained from reference TRBV18 and TRBJ2-7, is as follows: NAGVMQNPRHLVRRRGQEARLRCSPMKGHSHVYWYRQLPEEGLKFMVYLQKENIIDESGMPKERFSAEFPKEGPSILRIQQVVRGDSAAYFCASSLAGELYEQYFGPGTRLTVT.

The chain has TRBV30 and TRBJ2-1; weak D call: TRBD1 (5 bases). This CDR3 spans 13 amino acids. Trimming shortened V by 2 bases and J by 7 bases, and 12 bases separated the two germline ends. Germline CDR1 reads GTSNPN; CDR2 reads SVGIG (reference sequence). CDR3 nucleotides: TGTGCCTGGAGTAATTTACAGGCTAATGAGCAGTTCTTC. Encoded protein: CAWSNLQANEQFF.

V usage is TRBV5-6 and J usage is TRBJ2-4; unclear D gene. CDR1 SGHDT and CDR2 YYEEEE come from the germline V gene. The length of the CDR3 is 12 residues. The V end lost 3 bases, the J end lost 9 bases, and 10 bases lay between the germline ends. The CDR3 region is CASSWESRIQYF. The CDR3 DNA reads TGTGCCAGCAGCTGGGAATCTCGCATTCAGTACTTC.

This clone was counted only a few times. The chain couples TRBV19 to TRBJ2-2, with D unclear. The ends were cut back, 5 bases at V and 3 bases at J, with 7 bases in the middle. Germline CDR1 reads LNHDA; CDR2 reads SQIVND (reference sequence). This CDR3 has 13 amino acids. The CDR3: CASSRMDTGELFF. For the CDR3, the DNA is TGTGCCAGTAGTCGGATGGACACCGGGGAGCTGTTTTTT.

This clone was seen more than once but under ten times. This sequence joins TRBV5-1 and TRBJ2-1, with D possibly being TRBD1 (5 bases). Trimming took off 5 bases at V and 5 bases at J, with 14 bases between the two ends. This CDR3 contains 14 residues. CDR1 and CDR2 from the germline V gene are SGHRS and YFSETQ. The CDR3 sequence: CASRIQGEHNEQFF. The CDR3 region has the DNA TGCGCCAGCAGGATCCAGGGCGAGCACAATGAGCAGTTCTTC.

The gene calls are TRBV29-1 and TRBJ1-1; D unresolved. Germline lookup yields CDR1 SQVTM and CDR2 ANQGSEA. V dropped 7 bases and J dropped 1 base, with 7 bases sitting between them. CDR3 size: 11 residues. CDR3 residues: CSGRGNTEAFF. The CDR3, as DNA: TGCAGCGGAAGAGGGAACACTGAAGCTTTCTTT.